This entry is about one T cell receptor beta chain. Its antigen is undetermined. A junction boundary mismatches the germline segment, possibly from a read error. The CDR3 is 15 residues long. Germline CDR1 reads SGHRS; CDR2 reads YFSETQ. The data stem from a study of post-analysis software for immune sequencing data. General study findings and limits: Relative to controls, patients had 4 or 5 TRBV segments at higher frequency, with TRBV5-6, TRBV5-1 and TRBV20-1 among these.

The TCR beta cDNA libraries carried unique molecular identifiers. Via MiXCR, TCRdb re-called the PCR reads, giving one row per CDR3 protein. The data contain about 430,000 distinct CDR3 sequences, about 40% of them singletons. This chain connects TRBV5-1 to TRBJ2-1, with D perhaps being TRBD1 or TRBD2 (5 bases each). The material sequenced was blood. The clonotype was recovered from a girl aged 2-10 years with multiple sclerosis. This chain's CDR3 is CASSFGQGAYNEQFF. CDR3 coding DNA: TGTGCCAGCAGCTTTGGTCAGGGAGCCTACAATGAGCAGTTCTTC.